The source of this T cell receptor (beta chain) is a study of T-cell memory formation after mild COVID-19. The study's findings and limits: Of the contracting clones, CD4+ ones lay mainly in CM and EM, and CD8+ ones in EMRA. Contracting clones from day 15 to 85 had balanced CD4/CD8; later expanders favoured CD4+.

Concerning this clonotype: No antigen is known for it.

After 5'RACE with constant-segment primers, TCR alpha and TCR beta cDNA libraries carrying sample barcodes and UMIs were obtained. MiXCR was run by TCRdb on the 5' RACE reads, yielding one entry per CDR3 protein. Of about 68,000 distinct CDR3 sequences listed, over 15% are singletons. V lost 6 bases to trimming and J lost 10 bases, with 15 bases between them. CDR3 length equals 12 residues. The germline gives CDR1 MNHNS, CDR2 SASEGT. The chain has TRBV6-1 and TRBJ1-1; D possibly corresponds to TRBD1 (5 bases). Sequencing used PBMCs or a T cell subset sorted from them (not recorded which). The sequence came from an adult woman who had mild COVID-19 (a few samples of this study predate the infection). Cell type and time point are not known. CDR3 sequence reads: CASSEGSPGAFF. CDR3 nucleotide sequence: TGTGCCAGCAGCGAGGGGAGCCCTGGAGCTTTCTTT.